This paragraph reports one TCR beta chain. Its antigen is undetermined. This sample is drawn from a study of shared clonotypes between healthy human individuals. Looking at the study overall: Used for every donor were three CD4 naive, three CD4 memory, two CD8 naive and one CD8 memory plate.

Profiled with immunoSEQ multiplex PCR; TCRdb holds only in-frame clones, not every one. The sample carries around 700,000 clones, 73% recorded once. The study's findings and limits: Non-shared clonotypes had lower generation probabilities than clonotypes shared by all four sorted-subset donors. For naive CD4 cells, 4% to 5% of clonotypes were shared across a handful of donors.

V lost 0 bases and J lost 8; bases outside the gene matches: 4. Looked up from germline, CDR1 is SGHRS and CDR2 is YFSETQ. This CDR3 is 14 amino acids long. Sample: memory CD4+ T cells sorted from blood. Regarding subset: CD45RA-negative fraction. This TCR came from a woman aged 25 to 39 in good health. The chain uses TRBV5-1 and TRBJ2-1; 8 nucleotides align to TRBD2. CDR3: CASSLVAGLDEQFF. CDR3 nucleotides: TGCGCCAGCAGCTTGGTAGCGGGACTCGATGAGCAGTTCTTC.